Presented here are 19 T cell receptor beta chains from one specimen sequenced in a study of cytomegalovirus exposure and HLA in healthy donors. The PCR ran on 60 Vbeta and 13 Jbeta primers. TCRdb's table, derived via immunoSEQ multiplex PCR, lists solely in-frame clones and lacks some. This table holds approximately 130,000 clones, approximately 78% found once. Sequenced input: PBMCs. The receptors stem from a woman aged 45-59 years in good health and CMV-seropositive.

The chain employs TRBV6-5 and TRBJ2-3; 10 nucleotides align to TRBD2. This CDR3 contains 16 residues. Germline CDR1 MNHEY, CDR2 SVGAGI. V was pared by 3 bases and J by 5 bases, with 8 bases of the junction left unmatched. CDR3 DNA: TGTGCCAGCAGTTATTCTTTAGCGGGAGGAAAAGATACGCAGTATTTT. Its protein is CASSYSLAGGKDTQYF.

V gene TRBV28 combines with J gene TRBJ2-2, with 7 bases identical to TRBD1. The CDR3 contains 14 residues. V was pared by 5 bases and J by 3 bases, with 3 bases of the junction left unmatched. CDR1 is MDHEN and CDR2 is SYDVKM in the germline V gene. The CDR3 region is CASSGTGDTGELFF. The CDR3 nucleotides read TGTGCCAGCAGTGGCACAGGGGACACCGGGGAGCTGTTTTTT.

The CDR3 reads CATSGGWEGLLNEQFF. The CDR3 DNA follows: TGTGCCACCAGCGGGGGGTGGGAAGGTCTACTCAATGAGCAGTTCTTC. V is TRBV15 and J is TRBJ2-1; D is possibly TRBD2 (6 bases). The V gene lost 5 bases and the J gene lost 6 bases, with 20 bases spanning the gap. This CDR3 spans 16 amino acids. Looked up from germline, CDR1 is LNHNV and CDR2 is YYDKDF (reference sequence). Using reference TRBV15 and TRBJ2-1 for the parts outside the CDR3, the full variable domain is DAMVIQNPRYQVTQFGKPVTLSCSQTLNHNVMYWYQQKSSQAPKLLFHYYDKDFNNEADTPDNFQSRRPNTSFCFLDIRSPGLGDTAMYLCATSGGWEGLLNEQFFGPGTRLTVL.

This chain uses TRBV29-1 with TRBJ2-1, with a tentative D call TRBD2 (6 bases). Germline values: CDR1 SQVTM, CDR2 ANQGSEA. Trimming pared 1 base from V and 4 bases from J, leaving 8 bases between. The CDR3 is 13 amino acids. CDR3 residues: CSVEVAGYNEQFF. CDR3 DNA: TGCAGCGTTGAAGTTGCGGGGTACAATGAGCAGTTCTTC.

This rearrangement joins TRBV4-3 to TRBJ2-1, with D possibly TRBD1 on 5 matching bases. CDR3 length equals 13 residues. Looked up from germline, CDR1 is LGHNA and CDR2 is YSLEER. V was cut by 3 bases and J by 4 bases, with 7 bases left in between. The CDR3 reads CASSHRAYNEQFF. The CDR3 DNA is TGCGCCAGCAGCCACAGGGCATACAATGAGCAGTTCTTC.

The chain's CDR3 is CASTPGSPNNEQFF. For the CDR3, the DNA is TGTGCCAGCACCCCGGGTAGCCCGAACAATGAGCAGTTCTTC. The V call is TRBV9, the J call TRBJ2-1, with D unresolved. Germline CDR1 is SGDLS and CDR2 is YYNGEE. Trimming shortened V by 6 bases and J by 5 bases, and 15 bases separated the two germline ends. The CDR3 runs to 14 residues.

The chain joins TRBV29-1 to TRBJ1-2; D might be TRBD1 (5 bases). V was cut by 2 bases and J by 7 bases, with 14 bases left in between. The CDR3 sequence is 13 residues long. CDR1 is SQVTM and CDR2 is ANQGSEA in the germline V gene. The DNA for the CDR3 is TGCAGCGTTGAACCAGGGATCGGTTTTGGCTACACCTTC. Protein sequence: CSVEPGIGFGYTF.

The V call is TRBV5-4, the J call TRBJ2-3, with TRBD2 matching over 8 bases. CDR3 size: 15 residues. CDR1 is SGHNT, CDR2 YYREEE, per germline (reference sequence). V lost 4 bases and J lost 4; bases outside the gene matches: 8. The CDR3 loop is CASSHYAGGADTQYF. Here the CDR3 DNA reads TGTGCCAGCAGCCACTACGCGGGGGGTGCAGATACGCAGTATTTT.

Only one count was recorded for this clone. The rearrangement joins TRBV25-1 to TRBJ2-2; TRBD2 aligns across 13 bases. The germline V gene encodes CDR1 MGHDK and CDR2 SYGVNS. With V trimmed by 5 bases and J by 8 bases, 14 bases remained unmatched. The CDR3 is 18 amino acids. Here the CDR3 DNA reads TGTGCCAGCAGTTCCTCCGGGACTAGCGGGGTTTTGTTTGGGGAGCTGTTTTTT. The encoded protein is CASSSSGTSGVLFGELFF.

This chain links TRBV11-2 with TRBJ2-5, with a tentative D call TRBD2 (5 bases). This CDR3 comprises 14 residues. The germline CDR1 and CDR2 sequences are SGHAT and FQNNGV. The V and J ends lost 5 bases and 5 bases respectively, with 15 bases between them. The CDR3 DNA reads as TGTGCCAGCAGCCTACTAGGTGTGTGGGAGACCCAGTACTTC. Translated: CASSLLGVWETQYF.

The V gene is TRBV7-9, the J gene TRBJ2-1; unclear D gene. The length of the CDR3 is 13 residues. From germline, CDR1 is SEHNR and CDR2 FQNEAQ (reference sequence). The V gene lost 3 bases and the J gene lost 6 bases, with 9 bases spanning the gap. The CDR3 sequence is CASSLFLSNEQFF. The CDR3 DNA follows: TGTGCCAGCAGCTTGTTCCTAAGCAATGAGCAGTTCTTC.

The J gene is TRBJ2-1, the V gene TRBV5-1; a possible D gene is TRBD2 (6 bases). The CDR3 is 14 amino acids. V shed 1 base and J shed 8 bases, with 13 bases lying between them. Per germline, CDR1 SGHRS and CDR2 YFSETQ. The CDR3 reads CASSLIPGEHEQFF. Here the CDR3 DNA reads TGCGCCAGCAGCTTGATCCCGGGGGAGCATGAGCAGTTCTTC.

The V and J genes are TRBV6-5 and TRBJ2-2; TRBD1 matches at 8 bases. With V trimmed by 2 bases and J by 6 bases, 5 bases remained unmatched. Germline V gene data show CDR1 as MNHEY and CDR2 as SVGAGI. The CDR3 loop spans 15 amino acids. CDR3 bases: TGTGCCAGCAGTTACCGACAGGGGTGGGCCGGGGAGCTGTTTTTT. Encoded protein: CASSYRQGWAGELFF.

This clone was counted only a few times. The chain uses TRBV30 and TRBJ2-4, with 7 bases aligning to TRBD2. The germline V gene encodes CDR1 GTSNPN and CDR2 SVGIG (reference sequence). The CDR3 length is 15 residues. After removal of 3 bases from V and 7 bases from J, the junction contained 12 bases not matched to a gene. The CDR3 DNA follows: TGTGCCTGGAGCGATACGAGCGGGGATCGGAACATTCAGTACTTC. Translated: CAWSDTSGDRNIQYF. Full variable domain (missing parts from reference TRBV30 and TRBJ2-4): SQTIHQWPATLVQPVGSPLSLECTVEGTSNPNLYWYRQAAGRGLQLLFYSVGIGQISSEVPQNLSASRPQDRQFILSSKKLLLSDSGFYLCAWSDTSGDRNIQYFGAGTRLSVL.

J is TRBJ2-5 and V is TRBV6-1; D is possibly TRBD1 (5 bases). Germline assignment: CDR1 MNHNS and CDR2 SASEGT. The CDR3 loop spans 12 amino acids. Trimming cost V 6 bases and J 5 bases, with 10 bases left between them. The CDR3, as DNA: TGTGCCAGCAGAGTTTCAGGGGAGACCCAGTACTTC. Translation: CASRVSGETQYF.

The V and J genes are TRBV29-1 and TRBJ2-7; 9 bases align to TRBD1. This CDR3 has 14 residues. Looked up from germline, CDR1 is SQVTM and CDR2 is ANQGSEA. The junction had 8 bases not matched to a gene; V was cut back by 5 bases and J by 3 bases. CDR3 sequence (DNA): TGCAGCGTTAGTCCCGGGACAGGGTACTACGAGCAGTACTTC. It codes for CSVSPGTGYYEQYF.

The gene calls are TRBV5-1 and TRBJ2-3; no reliable D call. The germline gives CDR1 SGHRS, CDR2 YFSETQ. The CDR3 sequence is 15 residues long. The ends were cut back, 0 bases at V and 0 bases at J, with 8 bases in the middle. CDR3 amino acids: CASSLVSSSTDTQYF. The CDR3 DNA sequence: TGCGCCAGCAGCTTGGTTTCTTCTAGCACAGATACGCAGTATTTT.

The genes are TRBV30 and TRBJ1-4; TRBD1 is a possible D gene (6 bases). CDR3 length: 15 amino acids. The V and J ends lost 0 bases and 8 bases respectively, with 16 bases between them. Germline V CDR1 and CDR2: GTSNPN, SVGIG (reference sequence). The CDR3 reads CAWSVLRGSGEKLFF. CDR3 nucleotides: TGTGCCTGGAGTGTACTCAGGGGATCAGGGGAAAAACTGTTTTTT.

The genes are TRBV10-3 and TRBJ1-2; D is unclear. The CDR3 has 15 residues. Germline CDR1 ENHRY, CDR2 SYGVKD. V was trimmed by 3 bases and J by 4 bases, leaving 15 bases between them. DNA of the CDR3: TGTGCCATCAGTGAATCCAGCGGTCTGAGCTATGGCTACACCTTC. Its protein product is CAISESSGLSYGYTF.